Listed here are 6 T cell receptor beta chains from one sample, sequenced in a study of cytomegalovirus exposure and HLA in healthy donors. The primer mix had 60 Vbeta and 13 Jbeta primers. TCRdb's table, derived via immunoSEQ multiplex PCR, lists solely in-frame clones and lacks some. The repertoire has tens of thousands of clones, around 85% of them found once; the top ten carry 2.7%. The sample comprised PBMCs. The receptors here all came from a man under 40 in good health and CMV-seronegative.

V is TRBV5-4 and J is TRBJ2-5; D is perhaps TRBD2 (5 bases). CDR3 length: 16 amino acids. The V gene lost 1 base and the J gene lost 0 bases, with 13 bases spanning the gap. Germline assignment: CDR1 SGHNT and CDR2 YYREEE (reference sequence). The CDR3 reads CASSLPLDGDQETQYF. The CDR3, as DNA: TGTGCCAGCAGCTTGCCCCTGGACGGGGACCAAGAGACCCAGTACTTC.

This chain connects TRBV5-1 to TRBJ2-3, with D possibly being TRBD1 (6 bases). The germline V gene encodes CDR1 SGHRS and CDR2 YFSETQ. This CDR3 contains 16 residues. V was shortened by 5 bases and J by 4 bases, with 20 bases between the two germline ends. CDR3 region: CASRPRAGEFADTQYF. CDR3 bases: TGCGCCAGCAGGCCCCGAGCAGGGGAGTTCGCAGATACGCAGTATTTT.

This clone was picked up a small number of times. The rearrangement joins TRBV30 to TRBJ2-6; D not certain. The CDR3 runs 15 residues. Germline CDR1 and CDR2: GTSNPN and SVGIG (reference sequence). Trimming pared 0 bases from V and 0 bases from J, leaving 6 bases between. Written as DNA, the CDR3 is TGTGCCTGGAGTGTCCCCGGCTCTGGGGCCAACGTCCTGACTTTC. It is translated as CAWSVPGSGANVLTF.

The chain employs TRBV5-1 and TRBJ1-5; D remains ambiguous. Trimming took off 4 bases at V and 5 bases at J, with 13 bases between the two ends. Germline V gene data show CDR1 as SGHRS and CDR2 as YFSETQ. This CDR3 comprises 14 residues. CDR3 loop: CASSAGPGDQPQHF. As DNA, the CDR3 is TGCGCCAGCAGCGCGGGTCCCGGGGATCAGCCCCAGCATTTT.

The gene calls are TRBV15 and TRBJ2-7; 7 bases are shared with TRBD1. The trim removed 0 bases at V and 4 bases at J, leaving 6 bases unmatched. Germline loops: CDR1 LNHNV, CDR2 YYDKDF (reference sequence). The CDR3 has 15 residues. This chain's CDR3 is CATSRDPTGVYEQYF. The CDR3 nucleotides read TGTGCCACCAGCAGAGACCCCACAGGGGTTTACGAGCAGTACTTC.

The chain joins TRBV15 to TRBJ1-1; TRBD1 agrees at 9 bases. The CDR3 loop spans 18 amino acids. V trimming: 3 bases; J trimming: 6 bases; junction bases outside the gene matches: 17. CDR1 LNHNV and CDR2 YYDKDF come from the germline V gene (reference sequence). CDR3 DNA sequence: TGTGCCACCAGCAGGGTGAAGGGGACAGGGCTTATGTTCCCTGAAGCTTTCTTT. Translating gives CATSRVKGTGLMFPEAFF. The entire variable domain, with the rest obtained from reference TRBV15 and TRBJ1-1, is as follows: DAMVIQNPRYQVTQFGKPVTLSCSQTLNHNVMYWYQQKSSQAPKLLFHYYDKDFNNEADTPDNFQSRRPNTSFCFLDIRSPGLGDTAMYLCATSRVKGTGLMFPEAFFGQGTRLTVV.